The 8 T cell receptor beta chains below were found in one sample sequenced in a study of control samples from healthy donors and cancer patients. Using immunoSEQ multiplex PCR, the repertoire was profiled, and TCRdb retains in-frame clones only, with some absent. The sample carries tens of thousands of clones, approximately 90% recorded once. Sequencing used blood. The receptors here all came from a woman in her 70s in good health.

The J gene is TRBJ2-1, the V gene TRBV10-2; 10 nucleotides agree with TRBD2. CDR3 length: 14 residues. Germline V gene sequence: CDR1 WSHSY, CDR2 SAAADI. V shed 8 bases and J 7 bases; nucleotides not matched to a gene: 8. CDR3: CASLAGALGNEQFF. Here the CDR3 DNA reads TGCGCCAGCCTAGCGGGAGCTCTGGGTAATGAGCAGTTCTTC.

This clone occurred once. Written as DNA, the CDR3 is TGTGCCATCGCGGAAGAGGGGGAGGAAGACTATGACTATGGCTACACCTTC. Amino acids: CAIAEEGEEDYDYGYTF. The chain recombines TRBV7-9 with TRBJ1-2; tentatively, D is TRBD1 (6 bases). This CDR3 comprises 17 residues. Germline-derived CDR1 and CDR2 are SEHNR and FQNEAQ (reference sequence). With 10 bases removed from V and 3 bases from J, the gap between germline ends came to 27 bases.

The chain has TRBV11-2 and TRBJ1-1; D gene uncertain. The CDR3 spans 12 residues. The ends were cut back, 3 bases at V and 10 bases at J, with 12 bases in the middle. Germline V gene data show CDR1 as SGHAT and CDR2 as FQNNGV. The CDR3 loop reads CASSFDLGRAFF. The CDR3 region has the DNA TGTGCCAGCAGCTTCGATCTAGGCAGAGCTTTCTTT.

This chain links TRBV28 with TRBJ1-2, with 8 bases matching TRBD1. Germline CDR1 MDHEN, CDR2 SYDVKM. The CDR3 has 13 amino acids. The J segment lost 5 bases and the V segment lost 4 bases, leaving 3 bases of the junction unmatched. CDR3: CASSSGQGYGYTF. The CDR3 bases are TGTGCCAGCAGTTCAGGACAGGGATATGGCTACACCTTC.

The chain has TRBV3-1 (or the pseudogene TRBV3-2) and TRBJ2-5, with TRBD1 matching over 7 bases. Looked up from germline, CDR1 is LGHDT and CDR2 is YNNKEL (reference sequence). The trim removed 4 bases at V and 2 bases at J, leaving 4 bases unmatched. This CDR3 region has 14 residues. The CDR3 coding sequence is TGTGCCAGCAGCCTGAGGGGGCTACAAGAGACCCAGTACTTC. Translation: CASSLRGLQETQYF.

CDR3 residues: CASSQVWEGQGGNQPQHF. In nucleotides, the CDR3 is TGCGCCAGCAGCCAAGTTTGGGAGGGACAGGGCGGAAATCAGCCCCAGCATTTT. The J gene is TRBJ1-5, the V gene TRBV4-1, with 9 nucleotides matching TRBD1. CDR3 length: 18 amino acids. After removal of 1 base from V and 4 bases from J, the junction contained 11 bases not matched to a gene. Germline V gene sequence: CDR1 MGHRA, CDR2 YSYEKL.

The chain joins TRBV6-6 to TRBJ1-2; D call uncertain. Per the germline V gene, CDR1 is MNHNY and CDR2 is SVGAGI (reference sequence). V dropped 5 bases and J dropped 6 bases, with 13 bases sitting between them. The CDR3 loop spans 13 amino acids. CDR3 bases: TGTGCCAGCAGTCCCCCCTCTAGGGATGGCTACACCTTC. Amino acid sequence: CASSPPSRDGYTF.

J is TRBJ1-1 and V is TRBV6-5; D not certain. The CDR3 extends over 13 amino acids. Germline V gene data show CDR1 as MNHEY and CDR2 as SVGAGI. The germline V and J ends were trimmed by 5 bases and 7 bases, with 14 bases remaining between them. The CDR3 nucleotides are TGTGCCAGCAGTCATACCTCCGAGGGTGAAGCTTTCTTT. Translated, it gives CASSHTSEGEAFF.